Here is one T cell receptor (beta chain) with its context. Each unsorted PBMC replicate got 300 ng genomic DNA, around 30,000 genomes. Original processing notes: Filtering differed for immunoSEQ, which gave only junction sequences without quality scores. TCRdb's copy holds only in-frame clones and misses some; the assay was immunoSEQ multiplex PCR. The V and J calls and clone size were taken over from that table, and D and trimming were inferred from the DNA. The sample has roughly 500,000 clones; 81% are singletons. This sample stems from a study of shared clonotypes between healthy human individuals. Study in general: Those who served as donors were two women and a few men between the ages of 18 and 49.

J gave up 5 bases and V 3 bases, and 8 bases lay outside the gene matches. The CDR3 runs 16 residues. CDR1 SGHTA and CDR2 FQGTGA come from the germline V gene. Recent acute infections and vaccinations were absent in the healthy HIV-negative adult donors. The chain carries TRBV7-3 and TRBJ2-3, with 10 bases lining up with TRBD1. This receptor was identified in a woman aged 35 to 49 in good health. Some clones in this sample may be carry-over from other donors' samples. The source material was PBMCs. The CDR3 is CASSFAGTGEIDTQYF. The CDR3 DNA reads TGTGCCAGCAGCTTCGCCGGGACAGGGGAAATAGATACGCAGTATTTT.